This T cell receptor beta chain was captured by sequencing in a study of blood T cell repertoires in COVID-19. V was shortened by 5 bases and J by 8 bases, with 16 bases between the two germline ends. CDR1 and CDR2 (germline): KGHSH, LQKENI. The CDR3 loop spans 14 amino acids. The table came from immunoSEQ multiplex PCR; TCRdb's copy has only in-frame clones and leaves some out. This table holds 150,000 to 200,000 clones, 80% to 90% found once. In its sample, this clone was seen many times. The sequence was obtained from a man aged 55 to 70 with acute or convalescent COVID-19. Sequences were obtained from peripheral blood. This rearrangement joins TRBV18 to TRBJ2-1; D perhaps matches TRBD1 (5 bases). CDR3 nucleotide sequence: TGTGCCAGCTCAGCGACCCCCTCGACAGATGAGCAGTTCTTC. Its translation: CASSATPSTDEQFF.